This passage covers 15 T cell receptor beta chains from one sample sequenced in a study of T cell responses to AZD1222 COVID-19 vaccine. Assay: immunoSEQ multiplex PCR; the TCRdb copy retains only in-frame clones and omits some. The sample consists of some 150,000 clones, 90% of them appearing once. The sample consisted of peripheral blood, taken on day 0 of AZD1222 vaccination. Source of these receptors: an adult in good health.

The rearrangement joins TRBV28 to TRBJ1-2; 10 positions agree with TRBD1. V trimming: 5 bases; J trimming: 4 bases; junction bases outside the gene matches: 4. This CDR3 is 14 amino acids long. Germline-derived CDR1 and CDR2 are MDHEN and SYDVKM. Here the CDR3 DNA reads TGTGCCAGCAGTGAGACAGGGGGCCTCTATGGCTACACCTTC. Protein sequence: CASSETGGLYGYTF.

The chain is built from TRBV28 and TRBJ2-7, with D perhaps matching TRBD1 or TRBD2 (5 bases each). The CDR3 sequence is 14 residues long. Germline loops: CDR1 MDHEN, CDR2 SYDVKM. V lost 5 bases and J lost 3, with 14 bases in between. CDR3 residues: CASSRGLGGYEQYF. The CDR3, as DNA: TGTGCCAGCAGTCGCGGACTTGGGGGCTACGAGCAGTACTTC.

The V gene is TRBV9, the J gene TRBJ2-3; 8 bases map to TRBD2. The V segment lost 3 bases and the J segment 1 base; nucleotides outside the gene matches: 10. The length of the CDR3 is 17 residues. CDR1 is SGDLS, CDR2 YYNGEE, per germline. CDR3 sequence reads: CASSAHQPGLGTDTQYF. The CDR3 DNA reads as TGTGCCAGCAGCGCCCATCAACCGGGACTAGGCACAGATACGCAGTATTTT. Complete variable domain (other parts from reference TRBV9 and TRBJ2-3): DSGVTQTPKHLITATGQRVTLRCSPRSGDLSVYWYQQSLDQGLQFLIQYYNGEERAKGNILERFSAQQFPDLHSELNLSSLELGDSALYFCASSAHQPGLGTDTQYFGPGTRLTVL.

The chain combines TRBV4-3 with TRBJ1-6; D not certain. Germline V lookup: CDR1 LGHNA, CDR2 YSLEER. The CDR3 consists of 15 residues. V lost 4 bases to trimming and J lost 3 bases, with 10 bases between them. The CDR3 is CASSRTPDYNSPLHF. In DNA, the CDR3 is TGCGCCAGCAGCCGCACTCCGGACTATAATTCACCCCTCCACTTT.

The V call is TRBV7-9, the J call TRBJ1-1, with 9 bases fitting TRBD1. Germline values: CDR1 SEHNR, CDR2 FQNEAQ (reference sequence). With 5 bases clipped from V and 5 bases from J, the junction kept 6 bases outside the gene matches. This CDR3 comprises 14 residues. This CDR3 is CASSAGQGRTEAFF. CDR3 DNA sequence: TGTGCCAGCAGCGCGGGACAGGGAAGAACTGAAGCTTTCTTT.

With regard to this clone: This same CDR3 is encoded by further DNA sequences in the sample. The CDR3 is CASSLGVYGYTF. The CDR3 coding sequence is TGTGCCAGCAGCCTGGGCGTCTATGGCTACACCTTC. The chain couples TRBV11-2 to TRBJ1-2; D not resolved. Trimming left V 5 bases short and J 4 bases short, with 8 bases between. The CDR3 spans 12 residues. The germline gives CDR1 SGHAT, CDR2 FQNNGV.

The genes are TRBV29-1 and TRBJ1-1; possible D gene TRBD1, 5 bases. The CDR3 runs 16 residues. Germline-derived CDR1 and CDR2 are SQVTM and ANQGSEA. Trimming took off 5 bases at V and 6 bases at J, with 25 bases between the two ends. This CDR3 is CSVTGQGGYQESEAFF. The CDR3 coding sequence is TGCAGCGTTACGGGCCAGGGTGGATATCAAGAGTCTGAAGCTTTCTTT.

The V gene is TRBV24-1, the J gene TRBJ1-5, with D maybe TRBD1 (6 bases). Germline CDR1 is KGHDR and CDR2 is SFDVKD. The ends were cut back, 1 base at V and 7 bases at J, with 13 bases in the middle. CDR3 size: 15 residues. CDR3 sequence reads: CATSDFKGEGQPQHF. CDR3 bases: TGTGCCACCAGTGATTTTAAGGGGGAGGGACAGCCCCAGCATTTT.

This chain connects TRBV11-2 to TRBJ1-1, with 8 bases matching TRBD1. Germline V gene lookup returns CDR1 SGHAT and CDR2 FQNNGV. The trim removed 2 bases at V and 0 bases at J, leaving 2 bases unmatched. The CDR3 runs to 15 residues. The CDR3 loop is CASSLRTGMNTEAFF. CDR3 DNA: TGTGCCAGCAGCTTAAGGACAGGGATGAACACTGAAGCTTTCTTT.

This CDR3 is CASSYSLLAVNEQYF. The DNA of the CDR3 is TGTGCCAGCAGTTACTCCCTGCTAGCGGTAAACGAGCAGTACTTC. This sequence joins TRBV6-5 and TRBJ2-7; 7 nucleotides align to TRBD2. V shed 0 bases and J 5 bases; nucleotides not matched to a gene: 7. Germline CDR1 MNHEY, CDR2 SVGAGI. This CDR3 contains 15 residues.

The chain uses TRBV6-5 and TRBJ2-3; tentatively, D is TRBD1 or TRBD2 (6 bases each). CDR1 MNHEY and CDR2 SVGAGI come from the germline V gene. The CDR3 contains 11 residues. Trimming cost V 2 bases and J 11 bases, with 8 bases left between them. CDR3 nucleotides: TGTGCCAGCAGTTACGAGGGGGGGCAGTATTTT. This encodes CASSYEGGQYF.

This chain uses TRBV15 with TRBJ2-1, with D possibly TRBD1 on 6 matching bases. CDR3 length: 16 amino acids. Germline V lookup: CDR1 LNHNV, CDR2 YYDKDF (reference sequence). V was shortened by 1 base and J by 6 bases, with 16 bases between the two germline ends. Here the CDR3 reads CATSRGGQGRVNEQFF. CDR3 coding DNA: TGTGCCACCAGCAGAGGGGGGCAGGGAAGGGTCAATGAGCAGTTCTTC.

The chain recombines TRBV11-1 with TRBJ2-1; 14 nucleotides agree with TRBD2. J gave up 7 bases and V 3 bases, and 5 bases lay outside the gene matches. Germline V gene lookup returns CDR1 SGHAT and CDR2 FQDESV (reference sequence). The CDR3 length is 16 residues. This CDR3 is CASSLGTSGSYNEQFF. The CDR3 nucleotides read TGTGCCAGCAGCTTGGGGACTAGCGGGAGTTATAATGAGCAGTTCTTC.

The chain has TRBV7-2 and TRBJ1-2, with TRBD1 matching over 8 bases. The V and J ends lost 5 bases and 1 base, in that order; junction bases with no gene match: 6. The germline gives CDR1 SGHTA, CDR2 FQGNSA. The CDR3 has 15 residues. In DNA, the CDR3 is TGTGCCAGCAGCCCTCAGGGGGCCCTTAACTATGGCTACACCTTC. Residues: CASSPQGALNYGYTF.

The V call is TRBV10-3, the J call TRBJ2-7, with 9 bases that match TRBD2. Germline V lookup: CDR1 ENHRY, CDR2 SYGVKD. The CDR3 runs 17 residues. The ends lost 4 bases at V and 1 base at J; junction bases unmatched: 11. DNA for the CDR3: TGTGCCATCAGTGCTCTAGCGGGGCGTTCGAGGTCCTACGAGCAGTACTTC. Translating it yields CAISALAGRSRSYEQYF.